The 18 T cell receptor beta chains below were found in one sample sequenced in a study of T cell responses to AZD1222 COVID-19 vaccine. The repertoire was sequenced with immunoSEQ multiplex PCR; TCRdb's copy has only in-frame clones and lacks some. The profile covers around 84,000 clones, with around 90% appearing a single time and approximately 6.5% taken by the ten largest. The input for sequencing was peripheral blood, taken on day 0 of MenACWY control vaccination. These receptor sequences come from an adult in good health.

This chain connects TRBV5-6 to TRBJ2-7; D is uncertain. V dropped 4 bases and J dropped 3 bases, with 11 bases sitting between them. This CDR3 is 13 amino acids long. In germline, CDR1 is SGHDT, CDR2 YYEEEE. The DNA for the CDR3 is TGTGCCAGCAGCCCATTCTTGGTCTACGAGCAGTACTTC. Its translation is CASSPFLVYEQYF.

This rearrangement joins TRBV6-2 or TRBV6-3 to TRBJ2-3; 14 bases map to TRBD2. Trimming at V came to 2 bases and at J to 2 bases, leaving 12 bases not matched to a gene. CDR1 and CDR2 from the germline V gene are MNHEY and SVGEGT. CDR3 length: 20 amino acids. CDR3 bases: TGTGCCAGCAGTTACAGGACTAGCGGGGGGTCCTGGGGGCACACAGATACGCAGTATTTT. It yields the protein CASSYRTSGGSWGHTDTQYF.

The chain recombines TRBV9 with TRBJ2-6; TRBD2 aligns across 10 bases. The junction had 9 bases not matched to a gene; V was cut back by 0 bases and J by 0 bases. The CDR3 loop spans 20 amino acids. CDR1 is SGDLS, CDR2 YYNGEE, per germline. DNA for the CDR3: TGTGCCAGCAGCGTAGCTACGGTAGCGGGGGGTAACTCTGGGGCCAACGTCCTGACTTTC. Encoded protein: CASSVATVAGGNSGANVLTF.

The CDR3 nucleotides read TGTGCCAGCAGTGAAGGTAACACTGAAGCTTTCTTT. It yields the protein CASSEGNTEAFF. The chain uses TRBV2 and TRBJ1-1, with no clear D. Trimming left V 1 base short and J 2 bases short, with 2 bases between. The CDR3 covers 12 residues. Per germline, CDR1 SNHLY and CDR2 FYNNEI.

V gene TRBV19 combines with J gene TRBJ1-1, with D maybe TRBD1 (5 bases). CDR1 and CDR2 from the germline V gene are LNHDA and SQIVND (reference sequence). V lost 6 bases to trimming and J lost 4 bases, with 18 bases between them. CDR3 length: 15 amino acids. Here the CDR3 reads CASSQTRVIGTEAFF. DNA of the CDR3: TGTGCCAGTAGCCAGACCAGGGTGATTGGCACTGAAGCTTTCTTT.

J is TRBJ2-7 and V is TRBV28; 11 bases line up with TRBD1. Germline assignment: CDR1 MDHEN and CDR2 SYDVKM. J lost 6 bases, V lost 8 bases, and 12 bases had no gene match. The length of the CDR3 is 15 residues. The DNA for the CDR3 is TGTGCCAGCTACCCGGACAGGGGGCGGGGGCTCGAGCAGTACTTC. This encodes CASYPDRGRGLEQYF.

V usage is TRBV7-2 and J usage is TRBJ2-7; D remains unclear. CDR1 is SGHTA, CDR2 FQGNSA, per germline. The V end lost 1 base, the J end lost 0 bases, and 7 bases lay between the germline ends. This CDR3 contains 14 residues. CDR3 residues: CASSLESSSYEQYF. CDR3 DNA sequence: TGTGCCAGCAGCTTAGAGTCGAGCTCCTACGAGCAGTACTTC.

The V gene is TRBV7-2, the J gene TRBJ2-7; 8 nucleotides line up with TRBD2. CDR1 and CDR2 (germline): SGHTA, FQGNSA. The length of the CDR3 is 15 residues. The junction had 10 bases not matched to a gene; V was cut back by 6 bases and J by 3 bases. The CDR3: CASRSWPGGVYEQYF. CDR3 in DNA: TGTGCCAGCAGATCATGGCCGGGGGGGGTCTACGAGCAGTACTTC.

This clone is a singleton in its sample. The chain recombines TRBV11-2 with TRBJ2-1, with D possibly TRBD2 on 7 matching bases. Trimming removed 8 bases from V and 10 bases from J, with 21 bases in between. The CDR3 has 14 residues. The germline gives CDR1 SGHAT, CDR2 FQNNGV. CDR3 in DNA: TGTGCCAGCGGCCCTGAGGGGGGGAAGAAAGAGCAGTTCTTC. This gives the protein CASGPEGGKKEQFF.

The chain links TRBV28 to TRBJ2-2; the D gene could be TRBD1 or TRBD2 (5 bases each). The ends were cut back, 6 bases at V and 5 bases at J, with 16 bases in the middle. The CDR3 contains 15 residues. The V gene's germline CDR1 is MDHEN and CDR2 SYDVKM. Here the CDR3 DNA reads TGTGCCAGCAGGGGGACGAGGGAACCGACCGGGGAGCTGTTTTTT. This translates into CASRGTREPTGELFF.

The chain links TRBV7-2 to TRBJ2-2; 8 bases are a match to TRBD1. Germline V gives CDR1 SGHTA, CDR2 FQGNSA. The V gene end was trimmed by 3 bases and the J gene end by 5 bases; junction bases not matched to a gene: 2. CDR3 length equals 14 residues. For the CDR3, the DNA is TGTGCCAGCAGCTTCAGGGGGCGGACCGGGGAGCTGTTTTTT. Translated: CASSFRGRTGELFF.

This clone has just one count. The chain has TRBV5-6 and TRBJ1-3; 12 bases align to TRBD1. This CDR3 spans 18 amino acids. The germline CDR1 and CDR2 sequences are SGHDT and YYEEEE. The V gene end was trimmed by 0 bases and the J gene end by 3 bases; junction bases not matched to a gene: 7. The DNA of the CDR3 is TGTGCCAGCAGCTTGGAAAGGGACAGGGGGCCATTTGGAAACACCATATATTTT. It specifies CASSLERDRGPFGNTIYF.

This sequence joins TRBV6-5 and TRBJ2-5; 13 positions agree with TRBD2. From germline, CDR1 is MNHEY and CDR2 SVGAGI. V was pared by 2 bases and J by 2 bases, with 2 bases of the junction left unmatched. The CDR3 covers 16 residues. CDR3 nucleotide sequence: TGTGCCAGCAGTTACCCGGGACTAGCGGGGCAAGAGACCCAGTACTTC. This gives the protein CASSYPGLAGQETQYF.

CDR3 protein: CASSSKYNSPLHF. The DNA for the CDR3 is TGTGCCAGCAGTTCTAAGTATAATTCACCCCTCCACTTT. This sequence joins TRBV12-3 or TRBV12-4 and TRBJ1-6; D unresolved. The CDR3 length is 13 residues. The ends were cut back, 4 bases at V and 4 bases at J, with 5 bases in the middle.

This chain uses TRBV10-2 with TRBJ2-7; D gene ambiguous. The CDR3 loop spans 13 amino acids. Deletions cut 0 bases from V and 3 bases from J, with 6 bases between. CDR1 is WSHSY and CDR2 is SAAADI in the germline V gene. The CDR3 reads CASSESPSYEQYF. The CDR3 DNA follows: TGCGCCAGCAGTGAGTCGCCCAGCTACGAGCAGTACTTC.

The rearrangement joins TRBV9 to TRBJ1-1, with TRBD1 matching over 7 bases. The ends lost 0 bases at V and 6 bases at J; junction bases unmatched: 2. Germline V gene data show CDR1 as SGDLS and CDR2 as YYNGEE. There are 13 residues in the CDR3. CDR3 coding DNA: TGTGCCAGCAGCGTAGCAGGGGGGGCTGAAGCTTTCTTT. It specifies CASSVAGGAEAFF.

J is TRBJ2-7 and V is TRBV18; 8 bases are a match to TRBD1. V lost 4 bases to trimming and J lost 4 bases; unmatched junction nucleotides: 9. CDR3 length: 15 amino acids. CDR1 KGHSH and CDR2 LQKENI come from the germline V gene. For the CDR3, the DNA is TGTGCCAGCTCACTCCGAACACAGGGGGAATACGAGCAGTACTTC. It specifies CASSLRTQGEYEQYF.

As concerns this clone: Other nucleotide sequences from this sample produce the same CDR3. This chain connects TRBV2 to TRBJ2-3; the match to TRBD2 covers 10 bases. J gave up 3 bases and V 3 bases, and 0 bases lay outside the gene matches. Germline-derived CDR1 and CDR2 are SNHLY and FYNNEI. This CDR3 spans 14 amino acids. This CDR3 is CASSEGLATDTQYF. The CDR3 DNA reads as TGTGCCAGCAGTGAGGGACTAGCGACAGATACGCAGTATTTT.